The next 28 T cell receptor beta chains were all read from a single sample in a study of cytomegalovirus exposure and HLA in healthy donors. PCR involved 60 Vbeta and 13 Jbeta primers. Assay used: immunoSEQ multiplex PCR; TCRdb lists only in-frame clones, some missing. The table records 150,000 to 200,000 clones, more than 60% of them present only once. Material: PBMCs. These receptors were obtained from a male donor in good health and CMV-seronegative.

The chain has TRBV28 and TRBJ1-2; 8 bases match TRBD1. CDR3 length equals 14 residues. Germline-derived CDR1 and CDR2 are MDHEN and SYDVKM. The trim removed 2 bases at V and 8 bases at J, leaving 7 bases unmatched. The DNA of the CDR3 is TGTGCCAGCAGTTTAGCAGGGGGCGTCCAAGGCTACACCTTC. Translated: CASSLAGGVQGYTF.

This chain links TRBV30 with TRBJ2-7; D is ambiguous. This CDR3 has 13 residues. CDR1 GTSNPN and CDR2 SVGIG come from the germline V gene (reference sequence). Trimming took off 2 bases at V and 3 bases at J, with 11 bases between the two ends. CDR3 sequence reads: CAWSPPNGYEQYF. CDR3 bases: TGTGCCTGGAGTCCTCCTAATGGCTACGAGCAGTACTTC. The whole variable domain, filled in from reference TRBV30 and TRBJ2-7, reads SQTIHQWPATLVQPVGSPLSLECTVEGTSNPNLYWYRQAAGRGLQLLFYSVGIGQISSEVPQNLSASRPQDRQFILSSKKLLLSDSGFYLCAWSPPNGYEQYFGPGTRLTVT.

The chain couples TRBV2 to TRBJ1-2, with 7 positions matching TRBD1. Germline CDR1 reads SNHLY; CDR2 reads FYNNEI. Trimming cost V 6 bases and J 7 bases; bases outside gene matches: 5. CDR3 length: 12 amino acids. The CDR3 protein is CASSGTASGYTF. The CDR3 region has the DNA TGTGCCAGCAGCGGGACAGCTAGTGGCTACACCTTC.

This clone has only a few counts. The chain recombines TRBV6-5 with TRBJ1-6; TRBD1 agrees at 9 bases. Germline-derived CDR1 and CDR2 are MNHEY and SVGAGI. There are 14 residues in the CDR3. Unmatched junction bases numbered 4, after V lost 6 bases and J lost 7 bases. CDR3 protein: CASRQGAGNSPLHF. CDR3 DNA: TGTGCCAGCAGACAGGGGGCGGGCAATTCACCCCTCCACTTT.

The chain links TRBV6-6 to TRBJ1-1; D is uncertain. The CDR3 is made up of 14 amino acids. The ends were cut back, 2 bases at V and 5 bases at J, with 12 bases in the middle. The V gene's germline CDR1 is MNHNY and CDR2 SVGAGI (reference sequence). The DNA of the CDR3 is TGTGCCAGCAGTTACGAGGGTTTTTTGACTGAAGCTTTCTTT. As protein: CASSYEGFLTEAFF.

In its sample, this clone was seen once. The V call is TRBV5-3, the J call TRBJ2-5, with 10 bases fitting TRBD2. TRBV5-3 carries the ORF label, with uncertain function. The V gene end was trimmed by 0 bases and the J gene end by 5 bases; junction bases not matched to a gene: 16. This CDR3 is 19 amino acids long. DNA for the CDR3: TGTGCCAGAAGCTTGGTGGGGAGGGCTAGCGGGAGTTATAAGGAGACCCAGTACTTC. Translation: CARSLVGRASGSYKETQYF.

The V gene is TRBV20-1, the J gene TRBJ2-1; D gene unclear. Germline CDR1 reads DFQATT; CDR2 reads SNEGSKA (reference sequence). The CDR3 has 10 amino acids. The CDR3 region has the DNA TGCAGCCCCGCCGGGAATGAGCAGTTCTTC. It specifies CSPAGNEQFF.

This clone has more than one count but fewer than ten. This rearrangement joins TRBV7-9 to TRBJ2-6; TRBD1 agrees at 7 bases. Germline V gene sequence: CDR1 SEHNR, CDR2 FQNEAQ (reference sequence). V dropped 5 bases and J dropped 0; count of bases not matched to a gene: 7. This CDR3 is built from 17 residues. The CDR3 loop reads CASSARDSGSGANVLTF. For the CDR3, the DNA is TGTGCCAGCAGCGCTAGGGACAGTGGCTCTGGGGCCAACGTCCTGACTTTC.

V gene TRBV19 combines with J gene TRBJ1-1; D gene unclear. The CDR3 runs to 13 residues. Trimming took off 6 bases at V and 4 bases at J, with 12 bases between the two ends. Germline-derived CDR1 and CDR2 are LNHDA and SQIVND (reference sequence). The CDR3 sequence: CASSPYSSTEAFF. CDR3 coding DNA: TGTGCCAGTAGCCCGTATTCGAGCACTGAAGCTTTCTTT.

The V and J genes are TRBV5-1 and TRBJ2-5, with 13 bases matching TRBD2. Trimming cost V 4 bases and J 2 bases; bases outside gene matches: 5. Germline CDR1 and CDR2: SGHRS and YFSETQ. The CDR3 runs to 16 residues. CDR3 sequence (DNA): TGCGCCAGCAGCGGACCGGGACTAGCGGGGCAAGAGACCCAGTACTTC. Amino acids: CASSGPGLAGQETQYF. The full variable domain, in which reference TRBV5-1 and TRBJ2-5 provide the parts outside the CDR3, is KAGVTQTPRYLIKTRGQQVTLSCSPISGHRSVSWYQQTPGQGLQFLFEYFSETQRNKGNFPGRFSGRQFSNSRSEMNVSTLELGDSALYLCASSGPGLAGQETQYFGPGTRLLVL.

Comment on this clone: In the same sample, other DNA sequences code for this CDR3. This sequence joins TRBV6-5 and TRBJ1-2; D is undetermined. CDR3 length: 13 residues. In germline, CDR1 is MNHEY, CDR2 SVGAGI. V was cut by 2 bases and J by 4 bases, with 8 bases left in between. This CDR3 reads CASSYADSYGYTF. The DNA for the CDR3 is TGTGCCAGCAGTTACGCAGACTCCTATGGCTACACCTTC.

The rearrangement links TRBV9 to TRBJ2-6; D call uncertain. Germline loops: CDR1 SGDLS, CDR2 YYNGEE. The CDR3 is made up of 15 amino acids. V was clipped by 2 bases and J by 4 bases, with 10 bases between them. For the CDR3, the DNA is TGTGCCAGCAGCGTGAGAGGTGGAGGGGCCAACGTCCTGACTTTC. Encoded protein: CASSVRGGGANVLTF.

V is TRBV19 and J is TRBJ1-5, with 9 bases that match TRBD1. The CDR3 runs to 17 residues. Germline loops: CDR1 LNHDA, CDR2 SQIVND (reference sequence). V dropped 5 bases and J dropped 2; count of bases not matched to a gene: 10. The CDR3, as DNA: TGTGCCAGTAGTCCGGGACAGGGTTTGGGGGGCAATCAGCCCCAGCATTTT. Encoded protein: CASSPGQGLGGNQPQHF.

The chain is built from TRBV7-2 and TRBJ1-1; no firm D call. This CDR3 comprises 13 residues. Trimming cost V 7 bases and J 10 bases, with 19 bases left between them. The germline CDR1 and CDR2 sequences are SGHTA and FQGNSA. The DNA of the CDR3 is TGTGCCAGCACCCAGAGGGCCCCAATGAGAGCTTTCTTT. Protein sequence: CASTQRAPMRAFF.

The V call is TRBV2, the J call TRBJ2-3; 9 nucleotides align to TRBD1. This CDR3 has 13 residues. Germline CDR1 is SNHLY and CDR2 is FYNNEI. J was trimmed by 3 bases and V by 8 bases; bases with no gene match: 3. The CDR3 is CASLGQGTDTQYF. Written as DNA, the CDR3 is TGTGCCAGCCTGGGACAGGGTACAGATACGCAGTATTTT.

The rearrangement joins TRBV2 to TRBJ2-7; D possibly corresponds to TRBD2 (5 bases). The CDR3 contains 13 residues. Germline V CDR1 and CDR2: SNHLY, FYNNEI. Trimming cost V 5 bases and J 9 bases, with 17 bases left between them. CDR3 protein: CASSSEDRAGQYF. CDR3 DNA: TGTGCCAGCAGTTCCGAGGACCGTGCGGGGCAGTACTTC.

CDR3 sequence (DNA): TGTGCCAGCAGCACGGGACAGGGGAGAGTTGGTGGCTACACCTTC. Amino acid sequence: CASSTGQGRVGGYTF. This chain uses TRBV7-9 with TRBJ1-2; TRBD1 aligns across 10 bases. There are 15 residues in the CDR3. From germline, CDR1 is SEHNR and CDR2 FQNEAQ (reference sequence). The J segment lost 7 bases and the V segment lost 5 bases, leaving 10 bases of the junction unmatched.

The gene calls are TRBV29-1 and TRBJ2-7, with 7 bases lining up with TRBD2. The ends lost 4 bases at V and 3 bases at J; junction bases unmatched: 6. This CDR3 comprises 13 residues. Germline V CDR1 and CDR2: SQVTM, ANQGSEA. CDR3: CSVGKGGGYEQYF. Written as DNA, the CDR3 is TGCAGCGTTGGGAAGGGCGGGGGCTACGAGCAGTACTTC.

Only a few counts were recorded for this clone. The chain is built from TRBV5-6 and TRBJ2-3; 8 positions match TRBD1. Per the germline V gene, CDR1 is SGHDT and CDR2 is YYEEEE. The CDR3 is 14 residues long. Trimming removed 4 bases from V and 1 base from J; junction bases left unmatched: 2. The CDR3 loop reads CASSRDRRTDTQYF. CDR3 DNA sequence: TGTGCCAGCAGCCGGGACAGGCGCACAGATACGCAGTATTTT.

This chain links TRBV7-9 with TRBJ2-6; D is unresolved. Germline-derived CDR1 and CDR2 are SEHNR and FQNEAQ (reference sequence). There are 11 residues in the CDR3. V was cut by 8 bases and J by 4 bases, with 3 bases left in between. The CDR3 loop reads CASSGANVLTF. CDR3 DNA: TGTGCCAGCTCGGGGGCCAACGTCCTGACTTTC.

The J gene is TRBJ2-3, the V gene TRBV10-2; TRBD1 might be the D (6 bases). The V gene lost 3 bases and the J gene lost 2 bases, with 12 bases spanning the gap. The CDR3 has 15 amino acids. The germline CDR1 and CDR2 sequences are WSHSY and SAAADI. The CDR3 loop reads CASSEGRGSTDTQYF. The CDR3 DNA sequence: TGCGCCAGCAGTGAAGGCAGGGGATCCACAGATACGCAGTATTTT.

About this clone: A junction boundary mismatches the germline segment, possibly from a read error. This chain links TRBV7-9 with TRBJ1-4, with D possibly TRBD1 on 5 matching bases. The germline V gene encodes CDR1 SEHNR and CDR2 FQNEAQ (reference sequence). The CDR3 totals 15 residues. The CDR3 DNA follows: TGTTCCAGCAGCTTCGAGGCCCTGACAGCTGAAAAACTGTTTTTT. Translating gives CSSSFEALTAEKLFF. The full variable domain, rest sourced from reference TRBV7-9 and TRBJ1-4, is DTGVSQNPRHKITKRGQNVTFRCDPISEHNRLYWYRQTLGQGPEFLTYFQNEAQLEKSRLLSDRFSAERPKGSFSTLEIQRTEQGDSAMYLCSSSFEALTAEKLFFGSGTQLSVL.

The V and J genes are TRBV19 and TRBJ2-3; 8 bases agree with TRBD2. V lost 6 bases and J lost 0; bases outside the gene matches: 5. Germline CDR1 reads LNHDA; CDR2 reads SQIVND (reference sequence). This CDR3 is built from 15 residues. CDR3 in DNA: TGTGCCAGTAGGGGTAGCGGGGTTAGCACAGATACGCAGTATTTT. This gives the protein CASRGSGVSTDTQYF.

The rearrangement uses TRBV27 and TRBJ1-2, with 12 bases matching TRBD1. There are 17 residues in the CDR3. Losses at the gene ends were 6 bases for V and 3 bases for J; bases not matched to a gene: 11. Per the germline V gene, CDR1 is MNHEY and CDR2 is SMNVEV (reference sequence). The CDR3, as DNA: TGTGCCAGCAGAACAAGGGACAGGGGGCGCTCGGACTATGGCTACACCTTC. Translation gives CASRTRDRGRSDYGYTF.

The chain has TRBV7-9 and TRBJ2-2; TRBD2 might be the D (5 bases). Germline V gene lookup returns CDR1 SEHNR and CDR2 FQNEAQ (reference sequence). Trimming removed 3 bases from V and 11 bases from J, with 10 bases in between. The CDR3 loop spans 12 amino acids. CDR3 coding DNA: TGTGCCAGCAGCTTCTGGACTGCCGAGCTGTTTTTT. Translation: CASSFWTAELFF.

The CDR3 sequence is CASSLDRGTEAFF. The CDR3 DNA sequence: TGTGCCAGCAGTTTGGACAGGGGCACTGAAGCTTTCTTT. The chain couples TRBV28 to TRBJ1-1; 9 bases line up with TRBD1. From germline, CDR1 is MDHEN and CDR2 SYDVKM. The CDR3 runs 13 residues. The J segment lost 4 bases and the V segment lost 3 bases, leaving 0 bases of the junction unmatched.

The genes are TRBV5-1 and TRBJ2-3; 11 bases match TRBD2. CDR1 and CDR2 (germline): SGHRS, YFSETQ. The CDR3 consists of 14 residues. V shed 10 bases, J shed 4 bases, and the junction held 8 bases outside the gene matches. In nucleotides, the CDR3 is TGCGCCTGTCGTAGCGGGGGGGCCTCAGATACGCAGTATTTT. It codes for CACRSGGASDTQYF.

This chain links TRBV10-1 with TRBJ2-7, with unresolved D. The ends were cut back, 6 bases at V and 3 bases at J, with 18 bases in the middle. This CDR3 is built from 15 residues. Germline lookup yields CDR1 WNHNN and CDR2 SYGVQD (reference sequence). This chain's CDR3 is CASSLQPQLNYEQYF. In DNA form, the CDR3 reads TGCGCCAGCAGCTTACAGCCTCAGCTTAACTACGAGCAGTACTTC.